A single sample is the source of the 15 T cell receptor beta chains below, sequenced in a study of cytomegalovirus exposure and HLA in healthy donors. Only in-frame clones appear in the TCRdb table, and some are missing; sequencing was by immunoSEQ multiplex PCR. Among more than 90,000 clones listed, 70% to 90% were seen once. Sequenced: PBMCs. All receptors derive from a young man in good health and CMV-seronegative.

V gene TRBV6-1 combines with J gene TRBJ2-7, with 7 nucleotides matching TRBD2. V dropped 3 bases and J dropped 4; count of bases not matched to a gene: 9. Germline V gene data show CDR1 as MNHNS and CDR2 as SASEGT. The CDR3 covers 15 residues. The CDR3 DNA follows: TGTGCCAGCAGTGACGGTTCAGCGGGACGTTACGAGCAGTACTTC. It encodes CASSDGSAGRYEQYF.

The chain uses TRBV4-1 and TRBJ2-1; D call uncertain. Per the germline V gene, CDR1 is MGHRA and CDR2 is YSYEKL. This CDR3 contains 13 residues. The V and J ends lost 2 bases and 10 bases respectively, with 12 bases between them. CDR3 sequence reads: CASSQIHATEQFF. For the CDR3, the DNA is TGCGCCAGCAGCCAAATACACGCAACGGAGCAGTTCTTC.

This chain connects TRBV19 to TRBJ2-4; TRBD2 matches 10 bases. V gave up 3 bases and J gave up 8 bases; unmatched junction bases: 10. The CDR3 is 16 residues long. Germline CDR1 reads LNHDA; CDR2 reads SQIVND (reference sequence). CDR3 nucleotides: TGTGCCAGTAGTATTCTAGCGGGAGTTGGGTTTGACATTCAGTACTTC. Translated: CASSILAGVGFDIQYF.

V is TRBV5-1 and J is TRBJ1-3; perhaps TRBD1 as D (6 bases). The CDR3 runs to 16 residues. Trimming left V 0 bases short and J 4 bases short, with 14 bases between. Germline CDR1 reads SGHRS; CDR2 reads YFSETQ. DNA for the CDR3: TGCGCCAGCAGCTTGGGCACAGGGATGACGGGAAACACCATATATTTT. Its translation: CASSLGTGMTGNTIYF.

CDR3 in amino acids: CASSLLRTGNQPQHF. CDR3 coding DNA: TGTGCCAGCAGCTTATTACGGACAGGTAATCAGCCCCAGCATTTT. The chain recombines TRBV7-8 with TRBJ1-5; 7 bases fit TRBD1. CDR1 and CDR2 (germline): SGHVS, FQNEAQ. The CDR3 spans 15 residues. The V gene end was trimmed by 2 bases and the J gene end by 4 bases; junction bases not matched to a gene: 5.

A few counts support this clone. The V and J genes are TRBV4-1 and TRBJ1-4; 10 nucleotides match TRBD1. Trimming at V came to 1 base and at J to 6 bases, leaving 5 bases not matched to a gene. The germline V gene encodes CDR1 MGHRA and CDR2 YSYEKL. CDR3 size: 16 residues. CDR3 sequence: CASSQAVGTGDEKLFF. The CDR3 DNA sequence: TGCGCCAGCAGCCAAGCTGTGGGGACAGGGGATGAAAAACTGTTTTTT.

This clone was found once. The CDR3 DNA reads TGTGCCAGCAGAAAAATCGGCGAGTCGGGAGAGACCCAGTACTTC. Its protein is CASRKIGESGETQYF. The chain uses TRBV11-2 and TRBJ2-5, with D unclear. This CDR3 has 15 residues. In germline, CDR1 is SGHAT, CDR2 FQNNGV. Trimming removed 6 bases from V and 4 bases from J, with 18 bases in between.

The CDR3 region has the DNA TGTGCCAGCAGCCAAAGGGCGGGGTTCCAGTACTTC. It is translated as CASSQRAGFQYF. The genes are TRBV14 and TRBJ2-7, with a tentative D call TRBD2 (6 bases). The CDR3 has 12 residues. The germline CDR1 and CDR2 sequences are SGHDN and FVKESK. Between the trimmed V and J ends, which lost 2 bases and 10 bases, there was a span of 12 bases.

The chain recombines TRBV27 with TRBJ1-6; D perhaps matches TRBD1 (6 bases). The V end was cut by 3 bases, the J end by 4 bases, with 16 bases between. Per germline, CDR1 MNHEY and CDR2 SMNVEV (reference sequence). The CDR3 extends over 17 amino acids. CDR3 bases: TGTGCCAGCAGTTTGGGAATCGAAGGGGGTTATAATTCACCCCTCCACTTT. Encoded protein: CASSLGIEGGYNSPLHF.

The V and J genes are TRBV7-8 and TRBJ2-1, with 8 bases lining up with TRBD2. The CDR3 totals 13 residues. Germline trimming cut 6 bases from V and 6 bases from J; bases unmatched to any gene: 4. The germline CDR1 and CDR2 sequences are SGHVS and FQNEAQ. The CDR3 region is CASSLGLVNEQFF. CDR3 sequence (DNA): TGTGCCAGCAGTCTGGGACTAGTCAATGAGCAGTTCTTC.

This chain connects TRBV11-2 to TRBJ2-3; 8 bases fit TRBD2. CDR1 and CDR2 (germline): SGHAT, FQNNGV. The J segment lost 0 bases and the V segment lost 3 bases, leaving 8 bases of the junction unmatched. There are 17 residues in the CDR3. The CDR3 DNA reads TGTGCCAGCAGCTTGGGAGCGGGGGCACCTAGCACAGATACGCAGTATTTT. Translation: CASSLGAGAPSTDTQYF.

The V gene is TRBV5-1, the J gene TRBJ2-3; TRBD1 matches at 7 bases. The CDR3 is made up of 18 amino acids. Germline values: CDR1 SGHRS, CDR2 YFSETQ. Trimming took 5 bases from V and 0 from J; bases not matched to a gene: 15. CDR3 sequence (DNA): TGCGCCAGCAGAAACGACAGGGCGGATCCCCCTAGCACAGATACGCAGTATTTT. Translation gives CASRNDRADPPSTDTQYF. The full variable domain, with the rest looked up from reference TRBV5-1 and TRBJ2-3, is KAGVTQTPRYLIKTRGQQVTLSCSPISGHRSVSWYQQTPGQGLQFLFEYFSETQRNKGNFPGRFSGRQFSNSRSEMNVSTLELGDSALYLCASRNDRADPPSTDTQYFGPGTRLTVL.

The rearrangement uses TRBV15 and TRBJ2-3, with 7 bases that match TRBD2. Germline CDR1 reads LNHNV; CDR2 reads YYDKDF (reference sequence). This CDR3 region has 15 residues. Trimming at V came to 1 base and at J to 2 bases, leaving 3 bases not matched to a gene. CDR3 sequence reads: CATSRAGGDTDTQYF. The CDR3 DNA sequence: TGTGCCACCAGCAGAGCGGGGGGAGACACAGATACGCAGTATTTT.

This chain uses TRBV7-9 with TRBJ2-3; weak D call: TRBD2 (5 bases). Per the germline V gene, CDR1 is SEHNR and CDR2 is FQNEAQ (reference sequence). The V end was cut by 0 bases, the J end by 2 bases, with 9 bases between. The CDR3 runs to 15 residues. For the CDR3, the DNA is TGTGCCAGCAGCTTAGCGCCGGGGATCACAGATACGCAGTATTTT. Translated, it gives CASSLAPGITDTQYF.

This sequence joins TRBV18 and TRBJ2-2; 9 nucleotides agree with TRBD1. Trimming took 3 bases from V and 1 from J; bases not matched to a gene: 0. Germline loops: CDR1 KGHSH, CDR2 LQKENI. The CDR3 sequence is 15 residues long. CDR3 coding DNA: TGTGCCAGCTCACCGGGACAGGGGAACACCGGGGAGCTGTTTTTT. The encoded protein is CASSPGQGNTGELFF.